The clone carrying this TCR beta chain appeared a few times. Its antigen is not known. This sample was included in a study of early T cells in non-severe SARS-CoV-2 infection. Whole-study context: Unpaired chains resulted from sequencing bulk RNA of unsorted whole blood. Findings of the study overall: VDJdb-based matching was biased toward anti-spike CD8 responses and missed private and CD4 specificities.

In the library, individual cDNA molecules carried attached unique molecular identifiers. TCRdb re-called the 5' RACE reads through MiXCR, storing one row per CDR3 protein. The sample lists 65,000 to 85,000 distinct CDR3 sequences, around a tenth seen once, with 3% to 4% in the top ten. The source is an adult who was a healthcare worker with PCR-confirmed SARS-CoV-2 infection or an uninfected control (not recorded which). The material sequenced was whole blood.

The CDR3 reads CASSLPTGELFF. The DNA for the CDR3 is TGTGCCAGCAGTCTCCCCACCGGGGAGCTGTTTTTT. The chain is built from TRBV6-1 and TRBJ2-2; D call uncertain. With 5 bases removed from V and 4 bases from J, the gap between germline ends came to 5 bases. The CDR3 has 12 residues. Looked up from germline, CDR1 is MNHNS and CDR2 is SASEGT.